This TCR beta chain was recorded in a study of T cells in Graves' hyperthyroidism and ophthalmopathy. Findings and limits, study-wide: Separation of ophthalmopathy from stable hyperthyroidism was achieved by a 13 V-J model.

This clonotype was observed at least ten times. Its antigen is not known. Authors of the study amplified TCR beta CDR3 regions from RNA transcripts. The HTBI primer set was used in a first-round RT-PCR of the TCR CDR3. A single record per CDR3 protein comes from TCRdb applying MiXCR to the multiplex PCR reads. The sample has about 260,000 distinct CDR3 sequences, 15% to 20% seen once. The study included ophthalmopathy patients with Clinical Activity Score at least 3, NOSPECS grade at least 4 and duration under 3 months. Sequencing was done on a sample of blood. The source of this sequence is a woman under 30 with Graves' ophthalmopathy.

The CDR3 nucleotides read TGTGCCAGCAGTTCAACCCCGGGGACTAGCGATGAGGGCCATGAGCAGTTCTTC. Protein sequence: CASSSTPGTSDEGHEQFF. This chain links TRBV28 with TRBJ2-1, with 10 positions matching TRBD2. CDR1 is MDHEN and CDR2 is SYDVKM in the germline V gene. With 4 bases clipped from V and 8 bases from J, the junction kept 17 bases outside the gene matches. The CDR3 covers 18 residues.